The 10 T cell receptor beta chains presented below share a single source sample, sequenced in a study of shared clonotypes between healthy human individuals. The assay was immunoSEQ multiplex PCR, and TCRdb's table has in-frame clones only and misses some. Here the sample spans around 2.3 million clones, more than 90% being singletons. The sequenced sample consisted of naive CD4+ T cells sorted from blood. Subset of the sample: CD45RA+ positively selected. These receptors were taken from a man younger than 30 in good health.

J is TRBJ2-1 and V is TRBV5-1; D gene uncertain. This CDR3 is built from 16 residues. The V and J ends lost 0 bases and 5 bases respectively, with 15 bases between them. Germline V gives CDR1 SGHRS, CDR2 YFSETQ. The DNA for the CDR3 is TGCGCCAGCAGCTTGGGACGGGCTGGCCCAAACAATGAGCAGTTCTTC. Translated, it gives CASSLGRAGPNNEQFF.

About this clone: The same CDR3 also results from other DNA sequences found in this sample. V usage is TRBV6-5 and J usage is TRBJ1-2; 10 bases are shared with TRBD1. J was trimmed by 4 bases and V by 5 bases; bases with no gene match: 7. The CDR3 consists of 15 residues. Looked up from germline, CDR1 is MNHEY and CDR2 is SVGAGI. The CDR3 is CASSRGQGKSYGYTF. The CDR3 DNA reads as TGTGCCAGCAGTCGGGGACAGGGGAAAAGCTATGGCTACACCTTC.

The chain combines TRBV19 with TRBJ1-6, with TRBD1 matching 8 bases. V lost 5 bases, J lost 5 bases, and 5 bases stayed unmatched. CDR3 size: 15 residues. CDR1 and CDR2 from the germline V gene are LNHDA and SQIVND (reference sequence). The CDR3 sequence: CASSYLDRDNSPLHF. The CDR3 DNA sequence: TGTGCCAGTAGTTATCTGGACAGGGATAATTCACCCCTCCACTTT.

This rearrangement joins TRBV5-4 to TRBJ2-4, with D unclear. The CDR3 contains 14 residues. V was pared by 0 bases and J by 8 bases, with 12 bases between. In germline, CDR1 is SGHNT, CDR2 YYREEE (reference sequence). In nucleotides, the CDR3 is TGTGCCAGCAGCTTGGAGTCGCCTCCGTACATTCAGTACTTC. Amino acids: CASSLESPPYIQYF.

CDR3 DNA sequence: TGTGCCAGCAAAGGGACTAGCGGGATCTCCAAGCAGTTCTTC. It translates to CASKGTSGISKQFF. The V gene is TRBV2, the J gene TRBJ2-1; 13 bases are shared with TRBD2. CDR1 is SNHLY, CDR2 FYNNEI, per germline. The CDR3 is made up of 14 amino acids. Unmatched junction bases numbered 8, after V lost 7 bases and J lost 11 bases.

This clone was observed a single time. J is TRBJ2-6 and V is TRBV5-4, with 9 bases fitting TRBD1. CDR1 is SGHNT, CDR2 YYREEE, per germline (reference sequence). V was pared by 1 base and J by 4 bases, with 12 bases of the junction left unmatched. CDR3 length equals 19 residues. CDR3 coding DNA: TGTGCCAGCAGCTTGATTCCCCCTGGGACAGGGACCGGGGCCAACGTCCTGACTTTC. This codes for CASSLIPPGTGTGANVLTF.

The chain joins TRBV29-1 to TRBJ2-2; D may match TRBD1 or TRBD2 (5 bases each). The CDR3 loop spans 16 amino acids. Looked up from germline, CDR1 is SQVTM and CDR2 is ANQGSEA. The V gene lost 0 bases and the J gene lost 1 base, with 12 bases spanning the gap. As DNA, the CDR3 is TGCAGCGTTGAAGAGCCGGGACGGGAGAACACCGGGGAGCTGTTTTTT. Translation gives CSVEEPGRENTGELFF.

V gene TRBV30 combines with J gene TRBJ1-3; D remains unclear. The CDR3 consists of 15 residues. The V gene's germline CDR1 is GTSNPN and CDR2 SVGIG (reference sequence). Trimming shortened V by 0 bases and J by 2 bases, and 11 bases separated the two germline ends. The CDR3, as DNA: TGTGCCTGGAGTGTACGACGGAAGCCTGGAAACACCATATATTTT. It yields the protein CAWSVRRKPGNTIYF.

In its sample, this clone was seen once. The chain recombines TRBV10-3 with TRBJ2-1; 7 nucleotides align to TRBD2. The V and J ends lost 7 bases and 2 bases, in that order; junction bases with no gene match: 8. Looked up from germline, CDR1 is ENHRY and CDR2 is SYGVKD. This CDR3 region has 15 residues. Here the CDR3 DNA reads TGTGCCATCACCGAAAGCGGACTAGCCTACAATGAGCAGTTCTTC. Its protein is CAITESGLAYNEQFF.

J is TRBJ1-2 and V is TRBV10-2; weak D call: TRBD1 (5 bases). Germline V gene data show CDR1 as WSHSY and CDR2 as SAAADI. The ends were cut back, 3 bases at V and 0 bases at J, with 11 bases in the middle. The CDR3 is 15 residues long. CDR3 DNA: TGCGCCAGCAGTGACGGGGGGGTCTCTAACTATGGCTACACCTTC. Its protein is CASSDGGVSNYGYTF.